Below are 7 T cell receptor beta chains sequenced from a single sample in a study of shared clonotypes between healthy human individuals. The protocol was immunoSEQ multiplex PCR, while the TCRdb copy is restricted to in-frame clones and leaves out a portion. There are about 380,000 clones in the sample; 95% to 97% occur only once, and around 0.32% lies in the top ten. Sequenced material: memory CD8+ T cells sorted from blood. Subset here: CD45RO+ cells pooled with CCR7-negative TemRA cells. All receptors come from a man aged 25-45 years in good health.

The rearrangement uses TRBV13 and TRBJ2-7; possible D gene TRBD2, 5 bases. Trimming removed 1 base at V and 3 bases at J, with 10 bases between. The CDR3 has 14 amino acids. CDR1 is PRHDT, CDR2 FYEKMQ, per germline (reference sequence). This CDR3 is CASSLALRDYEQYF. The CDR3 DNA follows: TGTGCCAGCAGCTTAGCTCTCCGGGACTACGAGCAGTACTTC.

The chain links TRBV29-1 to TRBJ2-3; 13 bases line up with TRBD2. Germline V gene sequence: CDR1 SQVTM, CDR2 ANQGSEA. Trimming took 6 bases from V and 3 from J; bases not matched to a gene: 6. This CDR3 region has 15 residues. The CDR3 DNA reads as TGCAGCGTGGGTGGGACTAGCGGGATAACAGATACGCAGTATTTT. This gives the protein CSVGGTSGITDTQYF.

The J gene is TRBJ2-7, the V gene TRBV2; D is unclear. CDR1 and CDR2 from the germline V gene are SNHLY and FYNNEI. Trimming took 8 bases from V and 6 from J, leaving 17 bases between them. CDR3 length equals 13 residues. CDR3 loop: CASSQVSYSEQYF. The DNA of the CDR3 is TGTGCCAGCTCGCAGGTGTCATATAGCGAGCAGTACTTC.

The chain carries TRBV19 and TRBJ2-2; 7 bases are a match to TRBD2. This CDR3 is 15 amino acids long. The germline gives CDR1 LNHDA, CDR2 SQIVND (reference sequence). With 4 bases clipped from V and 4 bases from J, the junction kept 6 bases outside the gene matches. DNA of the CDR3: TGTGCCAGTAGTACCCCACTAGCGAGCACCGGGGAGCTGTTTTTT. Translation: CASSTPLASTGELFF.

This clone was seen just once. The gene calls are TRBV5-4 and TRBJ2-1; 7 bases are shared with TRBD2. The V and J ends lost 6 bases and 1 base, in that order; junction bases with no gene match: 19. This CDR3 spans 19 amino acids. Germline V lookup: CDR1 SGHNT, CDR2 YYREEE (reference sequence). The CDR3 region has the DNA TGTGCCAGCACCCGAAGGTTTCCCGTAGGGAGGGCATCCTACAATGAGCAGTTCTTC. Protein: CASTRRFPVGRASYNEQFF.

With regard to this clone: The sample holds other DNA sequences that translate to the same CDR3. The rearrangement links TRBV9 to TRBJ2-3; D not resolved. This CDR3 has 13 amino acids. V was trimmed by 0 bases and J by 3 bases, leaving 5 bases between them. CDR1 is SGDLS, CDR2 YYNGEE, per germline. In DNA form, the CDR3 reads TGTGCCAGCAGCGTAGGTGGTACAGATACGCAGTATTTT. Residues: CASSVGGTDTQYF. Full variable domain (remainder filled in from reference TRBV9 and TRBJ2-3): DSGVTQTPKHLITATGQRVTLRCSPRSGDLSVYWYQQSLDQGLQFLIQYYNGEERAKGNILERFSAQQFPDLHSELNLSSLELGDSALYFCASSVGGTDTQYFGPGTRLTVL.

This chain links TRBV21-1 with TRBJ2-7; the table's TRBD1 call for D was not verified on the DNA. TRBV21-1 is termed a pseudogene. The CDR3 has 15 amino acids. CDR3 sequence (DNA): TGTGCCAGCAGCAAAAGTTGGCAGGGTGAGGACGAGCAGTACTTC. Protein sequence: CASSKSWQGEDEQYF.